This paragraph reports one T cell receptor beta chain. Its antigen remains unknown. The sample originates from a study of T cells in localized non-small cell lung cancer. The CDR3 is 15 amino acids. Trimming left V 7 bases short and J 5 bases short, with 15 bases between. CDR1 is MNHNS, CDR2 SASEGT, per germline. Clones were sequenced by immunoSEQ multiplex PCR, and TCRdb holds only the in-frame ones, with some missing. This sample yields 20,000 or so clones, of which approximately 90% are seen a single time; about 7% belongs to the top ten. Study findings and constraints: The study linked higher blood T cell density to longer overall survival.

The receptor was isolated from a male donor aged 60 or over with stage I squamous cell lung carcinoma. The V call is TRBV6-1, the J call TRBJ1-6, with unresolved D. The source material was peripheral blood, sampled before any cancer treatment. CDR3 bases: TGTGCCAGCACCCCTGCCCCACTGGATAATTCACCCCTCCACTTT. Translating gives CASTPAPLDNSPLHF.